The TCR beta chain under discussion was sequenced for a study of control samples from healthy donors and cancer patients. Sequencing used immunoSEQ multiplex PCR; TCRdb keeps in-frame clones, though not all of them. The repertoire includes around 20,000 clones, about four fifths of them detected once, and more than 25% sits in the top ten. Sequences were obtained from PBMCs. The sequence came from a man older than 75 with head and neck cancer.

This CDR3 reads CASSSSGTEDEKLFF. The DNA for the CDR3 is TGCGCCAGCAGCTCGTCCGGGACAGAGGATGAAAAACTGTTTTTT. The V call is TRBV5-1, the J call TRBJ1-4; 7 nucleotides agree with TRBD1. V shed 3 bases and J 6 bases; nucleotides not matched to a gene: 8. CDR1 and CDR2 from the germline V gene are SGHRS and YFSETQ. The CDR3 runs to 15 residues.